One TCR beta chain is described in this entry. Profiling relied on immunoSEQ multiplex PCR, and the TCRdb table lists in-frame clones only, not all of them. The sample has roughly 400,000 clones, 92% seen once. Stated treatment: roughly 20 received Ad26.COV2.S at low or high dose, single or two shots; 5 received placebo; per-sample allocation not given. At day 63 after the first vaccine or placebo injection, samples were drawn. Recruitment in Boston yielded a donor of adult age, 18-55 years. The data were taken from a study of Ad26.COV2.S vaccination and SARS-CoV-2 variants. Study-level background: Participant was drawn from the COV1001 Ad26.COV2.S trial arm.

V was clipped by 3 bases and J by 4 bases; unmatched bases: 4. CDR3 length: 15 residues. Germline values: CDR1 SGDLS, CDR2 YYNGEE. The rearrangement uses TRBV9 and TRBJ2-1; 10 bases are a match to TRBD1. Sequenced material: peripheral blood, taken in a trial of Ad26.COV2.S vaccine versus placebo. This receptor was identified in a person aged 18 to 59 who received the Ad26.COV2.S COVID-19 vaccine or a placebo. CDR3 coding DNA: TGTGCCAGCAGCGGGGGGGACAGGGGATACAATGAGCAGTTCTTC. Protein sequence: CASSGGDRGYNEQFF.